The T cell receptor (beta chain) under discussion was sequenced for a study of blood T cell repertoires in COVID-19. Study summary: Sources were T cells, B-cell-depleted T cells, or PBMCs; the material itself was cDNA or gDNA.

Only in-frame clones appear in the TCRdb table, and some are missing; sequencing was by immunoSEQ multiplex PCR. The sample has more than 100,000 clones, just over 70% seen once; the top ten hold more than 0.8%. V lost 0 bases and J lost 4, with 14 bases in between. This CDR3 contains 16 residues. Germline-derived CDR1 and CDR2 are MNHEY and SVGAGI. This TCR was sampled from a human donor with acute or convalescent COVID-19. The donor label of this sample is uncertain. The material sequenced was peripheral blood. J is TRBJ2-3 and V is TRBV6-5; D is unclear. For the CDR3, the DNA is TGTGCCAGCAGTTACTCGATAGTTGAGGCCCCAGATACGCAGTATTTT. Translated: CASSYSIVEAPDTQYF.